The 3 T cell receptor beta chains listed next were all sequenced from one sample in a study of blood T cells in healthy people across ages. Alongside a J-beta primer mix, a sample-barcoded 5' primer served in a second PCR lasting roughly 6 to 11 cycles. TCRdb processed the 5' RACE reads anew with MiXCR; each CDR3 protein has one entry. Among around 940,000 distinct CDR3 sequences listed, 51% were seen once. Sequencing was done on a sample of blood. The origin of the receptors is a woman in her sixties in good health.

The chain carries TRBV20-1 and TRBJ2-7; 10 bases align to TRBD1. This CDR3 region has 13 residues. The junction had 4 bases not matched to a gene; V was cut back by 4 bases and J by 4 bases. Germline V lookup: CDR1 DFQATT, CDR2 SNEGSKA (reference sequence). CDR3 sequence reads: CSATGTGVYEQYF. The CDR3 DNA is TGCAGTGCTACCGGGACAGGGGTTTACGAGCAGTACTTC.

This clonotype was seen a few times. The V call is TRBV7-2, the J call TRBJ2-4; D might be TRBD2 (5 bases). The CDR3 spans 15 residues. V lost 5 bases to trimming and J lost 9 bases, with 20 bases between them. The germline CDR1 and CDR2 sequences are SGHTA and FQGNSA. The CDR3 coding sequence is TGTGCCAGCAGCCGACCCCGGGGTAACGGCGGCATTCAGTACTTC. It encodes CASSRPRGNGGIQYF.

In its sample, this clonotype was seen a few times. This chain joins TRBV12-3 or TRBV12-4 and TRBJ2-3; 8 nucleotides align to TRBD1. Trimming removed 5 bases from V and 9 bases from J; junction bases left unmatched: 10. The CDR3 has 14 residues. The CDR3 is CASSPTWTGRTQYF. In nucleotides, the CDR3 is TGTGCCAGCAGTCCAACCTGGACAGGGCGAACGCAGTATTTT.